This TCR beta chain stems from a study of post-analysis software for immune sequencing data. Germline values: CDR1 SGHDN, CDR2 FVKESK. The CDR3 sequence is 14 residues long. Study-level points and caveats: Controls showed lower frequencies than patients for five TRBV segments, and TRBV5-6, TRBV5-1 and TRBV20-1 were among these.

Carried by the TCR beta cDNA libraries were unique molecular identifiers. TCRdb called the PCR reads again in MiXCR, with one record for every CDR3 protein. In the table there are some 890,000 distinct CDR3 sequences, approximately 53% of which are singletons. For this clonotype: Its target is unknown. Relative to the germline gene, one junction end is altered; a read error may explain this.

Material for sequencing was blood. The genes are TRBV14 and TRBJ2-1; TRBD2 matches at 7 bases. The sequence came from a girl aged 5 to 17 with multiple sclerosis. This CDR3 reads CAGSQRLALDEQFF. The CDR3 bases are TGTGCCGGCAGCCAGCGACTAGCCTTGGATGAGCAGTTCTTC.